The rows below give T cell receptor beta chains drawn from one sample of a study of blood T cell repertoires in COVID-19. Sequenced by immunoSEQ multiplex PCR; TCRdb stores in-frame clones only, minus some. Of approximately 460,000 clones in the sample, roughly nine tenths were seen once. The source material was peripheral blood. Receptors originate from a man younger than 35 with COVID-19, enrolled during active disease. Each CDR3 is given with its conserved first and last residue. The order of the fields is D gene, V gene, J gene, clone size, CDR3 protein, CDR3 DNA. A D gene is named only where the DNA matches it firmly. Rows may omit the clone size; those that give it use once, few, many or a size class.

.	TRBV2	TRBJ1-2	.	CATRGEGDYGYTF	TGTGCCACTAGGGGGGAGGGGGACTATGGCTACACCTTC
.	TRBV6-5	TRBJ1-1	.	CASSYSTGGYTEAFF	TGTGCCAGCAGTTACTCGACGGGGGGGTACACTGAAGCTTTCTTT
TRBD2	TRBV5-1	TRBJ2-2	.	CASSLAGTSGDTGELFF	TGCGCCAGCAGCTTGGCCGGGACTAGCGGAGACACCGGGGAGCTGTTTTTT
.	TRBV5-6	TRBJ1-1	.	CASSNDRLGNTEAFF	TGTGCCAGCAGCAACGACAGGTTGGGGAACACTGAAGCTTTCTTT
.	TRBV14	TRBJ2-7	.	CASSQAGTGSYEQYF	TGTGCCAGCAGCCAAGCTGGTACGGGATCCTACGAGCAGTACTTC
.	TRBV5-1	TRBJ1-1	.	CASSLSGLKNTEAFF	TGCGCCAGCAGCTTGAGTGGACTTAAGAACACTGAAGCTTTCTTT
TRBD2	TRBV3-1/TRBV3-2	TRBJ2-3	.	CASSQDPPASGGTDTQYF	TGTGCCAGCAGCCAAGACCCCCCTGCTAGCGGGGGCACAGATACGCAGTATTTT
.	TRBV5-1	TRBJ2-7	.	CASSLSDSSYEQYF	TGCGCCAGCAGCTTGTCAGACAGTTCCTACGAGCAGTACTTC
.	TRBV4-1	TRBJ2-4	.	CASSQGPRNIQYF	TGCGCCAGCAGCCAAGGTCCCAGAAACATTCAGTACTTC
.	TRBV19	TRBJ2-5	once	CASSTDRLQETQYF	TGTGCCAGTAGTACGGACAGACTTCAAGAGACCCAGTACTTC
TRBD2	TRBV3-1/TRBV3-2	TRBJ2-2	.	CASSPGLGMSTGELFF	TGTGCCAGCAGCCCCGGACTAGGGATGAGCACCGGGGAGCTGTTTTTT
TRBD2	TRBV5-5	TRBJ2-2	.	CASRLLGAGEGGELFF	TGTGCCAGCAGACTCTTAGGAGCGGGGGAGGGCGGGGAGCTGTTTTTT
TRBD1	TRBV5-4	TRBJ1-2	.	CASSFRQGGGYTF	TGTGCCAGCAGCTTCCGACAGGGGGGCGGCTACACCTTC
.	TRBV7-9	TRBJ2-3	.	CASSPVSGRTDTQYF	TGTGCCAGCAGCCCCGTCTCAGGCCGCACAGATACGCAGTATTTT
.	TRBV7-6	TRBJ1-1	.	CASSFLLRGRMNTEAFF	TGTGCCAGCAGCTTCCTCCTAAGGGGCAGAATGAACACTGAAGCTTTCTTT